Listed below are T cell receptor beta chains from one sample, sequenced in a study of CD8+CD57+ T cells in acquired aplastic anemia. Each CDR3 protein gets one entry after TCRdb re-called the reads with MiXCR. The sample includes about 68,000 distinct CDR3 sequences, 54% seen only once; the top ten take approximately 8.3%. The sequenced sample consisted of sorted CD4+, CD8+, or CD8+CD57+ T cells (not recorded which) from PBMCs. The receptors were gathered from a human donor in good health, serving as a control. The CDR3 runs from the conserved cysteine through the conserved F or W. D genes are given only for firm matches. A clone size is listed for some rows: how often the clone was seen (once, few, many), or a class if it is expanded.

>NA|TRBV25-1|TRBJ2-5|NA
CASSESMGLQETQYF
TGTGCCAGCAGTGAGAGCATGGGACTGCAAGAGACCCAGTACTTC
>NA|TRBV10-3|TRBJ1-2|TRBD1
CAISATGEFDGYTF
TGTGCCATCAGTGCGACAGGGGAATTCGATGGCTACACCTTC
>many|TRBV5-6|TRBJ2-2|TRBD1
CASSSTGTGGSGELFF
TGTGCCAGCAGCTCCACCGGGACAGGGGGCAGCGGGGAGCTGTTTTTT
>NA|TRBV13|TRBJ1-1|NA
CASNGQRGTEAFF
TGTGCCAGCAACGGGCAACGAGGCACTGAAGCTTTCTTT
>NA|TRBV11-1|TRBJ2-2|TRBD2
CASSLSLSGFGTGELFF
TGTGCCAGCAGCTTATCCCTTAGCGGGTTCGGCACCGGGGAGCTGTTTTTT
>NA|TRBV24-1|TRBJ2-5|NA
CATSDPNDRQETQYF
TGTGCCACCAGTGACCCCAATGACAGGCAAGAGACCCAGTACTTC
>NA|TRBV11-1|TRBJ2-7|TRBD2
CASSWGGLAYEQYF
TGTGCCAGCAGCTGGGGAGGACTAGCTTACGAGCAGTACTTC
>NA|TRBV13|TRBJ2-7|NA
CASSQEDSQWDAAYEQHF
TGTGCCAGCAGCCAAGAGGATTCACAGTGGGACGCCGCCTACGAGCAGCACTTC
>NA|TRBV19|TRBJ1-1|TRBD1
CASGLQGGGTEAFF
TGTGCCAGTGGGCTACAGGGGGGGGGCACTGAAGCTTTCTTT
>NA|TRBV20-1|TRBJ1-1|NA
CSADKAGWTEAFF
TGCAGTGCGGATAAGGCAGGGTGGACTGAAGCTTTCTTT
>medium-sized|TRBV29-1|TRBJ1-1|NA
CSVIQGGGNTEAFF
TGCAGCGTCATACAGGGAGGTGGGAACACTGAAGCTTTCTTT
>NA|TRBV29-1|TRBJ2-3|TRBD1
CSIARDRRTDTQYF
TGCAGCATCGCGAGGGACAGGCGCACAGATACGCAGTATTTT
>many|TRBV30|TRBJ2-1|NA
CAWSIRESGYNEQFF
TGTGCCTGGAGTATTCGGGAGAGCGGGTACAATGAGCAGTTCTTC
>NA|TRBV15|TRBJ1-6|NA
CATSTDNTGHYSPLHF
TGTGCCACCAGCACAGATAACACAGGACATTATTCACCCCTCCACTTT
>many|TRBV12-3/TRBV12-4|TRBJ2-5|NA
CASSNTHRLQETQYF
TGTGCCAGCAGTAACACCCATCGACTCCAAGAGACCCAGTACTTC
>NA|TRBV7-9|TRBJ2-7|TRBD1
CASSHRQGPYEQYF
TGTGCCAGCAGCCATAGACAGGGCCCCTACGAGCAGTACTTC
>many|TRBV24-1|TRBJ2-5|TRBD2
CATSDPRSYNSGRALGTETQYF
TGTGCCACCAGTGACCCACGGAGTTACAACAGCGGGAGGGCATTGGGGACAGAGACCCAGTACTTC
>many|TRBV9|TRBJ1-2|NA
CAGGSGYTF
TGTGCCGGGGGCTCCGGCTACACCTTC
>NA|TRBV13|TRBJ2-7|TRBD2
CASSYSRLAGVGEQYF
TGTGCCAGCAGCTATTCAAGACTAGCGGGAGTAGGCGAGCAGTACTTC
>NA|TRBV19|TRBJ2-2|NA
CASSISTNTGELFF
TGTGCCAGTAGTATCTCAACGAACACCGGGGAGCTGTTTTTT
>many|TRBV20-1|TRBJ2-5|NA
CSARGWREQETQYF
TGCAGTGCTAGAGGGTGGCGGGAACAAGAGACCCAGTACTTC
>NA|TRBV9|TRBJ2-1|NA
CASSVEGHRSYNEQFF
TGTGCCAGCAGCGTAGAGGGGCACCGATCCTACAATGAGCAGTTCTTC
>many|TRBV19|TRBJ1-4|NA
CASSGTSGFSEKLFF
TGTGCCAGTAGTGGGACCTCAGGGTTCTCTGAAAAACTGTTTTTT
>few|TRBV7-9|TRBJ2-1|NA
CASSRRDTYNEQFF
TGTGCCAGCAGCCGCCGGGACACCTACAATGAGCAGTTCTTC
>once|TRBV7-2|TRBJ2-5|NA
CASSLNTVPQYF
TGTGCCAGCAGCTTGAATACAGTTCCCCAGTACTTC
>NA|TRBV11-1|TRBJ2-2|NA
CASSLNPGTNTGELFF
TGTGCCAGCAGCCTTAACCCCGGGACTAACACCGGGGAGCTGTTTTTT
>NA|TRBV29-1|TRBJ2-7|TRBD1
CSVRQGIYEQYF
TGCAGCGTCCGACAGGGAATTTACGAGCAGTACTTC
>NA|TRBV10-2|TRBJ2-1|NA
CASSELSYNEQFF
TGCGCCAGCAGTGAACTCTCCTACAATGAGCAGTTCTTC
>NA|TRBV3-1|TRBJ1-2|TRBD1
CASSEIPTGAYGYTF
TGTGCCAGCAGCGAAATCCCAACAGGGGCCTATGGCTACACCTTC